These 25 T cell receptor beta chains originate from one sample sequenced in a study of T cells in Graves' hyperthyroidism and ophthalmopathy. RNA transcripts provided the source from which TCR beta CDR3 regions were amplified. Carried out on the TCR CDR3, a first-round RT-PCR used the HTBI primer set. TCRdb processed the multiplex PCR reads anew with MiXCR; each CDR3 protein has one entry. The sample lists about 510,000 distinct CDR3 sequences, 14% occurring once. Sequenced: blood. The receptor source for this set is a woman in her thirties or forties with Graves' hyperthyroidism.

There are many counts of this clonotype. The V gene is TRBV7-2, the J gene TRBJ2-7; TRBD1 matches at 9 bases. V gave up 4 bases and J gave up 5 bases; unmatched junction bases: 3. The CDR3 runs to 13 residues. Germline assignment: CDR1 SGHTA and CDR2 FQGNSA. CDR3: CASSWDRDDEQYF. The CDR3 DNA is TGTGCCAGCAGCTGGGACAGGGACGACGAGCAGTACTTC.

This clonotype was detected a few times. The chain recombines TRBV19 with TRBJ1-5; 7 positions agree with TRBD1. J gave up 0 bases and V 6 bases, and 14 bases lay outside the gene matches. This CDR3 region has 18 residues. Germline V gene lookup returns CDR1 LNHDA and CDR2 SQIVND (reference sequence). The chain's CDR3 is CASSPPPGQPYSNQPQHF. In DNA form, the CDR3 reads TGTGCCAGTAGCCCTCCTCCGGGACAGCCATATAGCAATCAGCCCCAGCATTTT.

The rearrangement links TRBV7-9 to TRBJ2-1; 14 nucleotides line up with TRBD2. Germline V lookup: CDR1 SEHNR, CDR2 FQNEAQ (reference sequence). The CDR3 is 16 amino acids. V trimming: 5 bases; J trimming: 5 bases; junction bases outside the gene matches: 5. Written as DNA, the CDR3 is TGTGCCAGCAGCCCGGGACTAGCGGGAGAACACAATGAGCAGTTCTTC. Residues: CASSPGLAGEHNEQFF. Full variable domain (outside the CDR3, taken from reference TRBV7-9 and TRBJ2-1): DTGVSQNPRHKITKRGQNVTFRCDPISEHNRLYWYRQTLGQGPEFLTYFQNEAQLEKSRLLSDRFSAERPKGSFSTLEIQRTEQGDSAMYLCASSPGLAGEHNEQFFGPGTRLTVL.

With respect to this clonotype: Possible read error: a much larger clone is one base away. This chain connects TRBV20-1 to TRBJ2-5; TRBD2 aligns across 8 bases. After removal of 5 bases from V and 4 bases from J, the junction contained 12 bases not matched to a gene. Germline CDR1 is DFQATT and CDR2 is SNEGSKA (reference sequence). The CDR3 runs 15 residues. The CDR3 DNA reads TGCAGTGCTCTACTCGAACTAGCGGTAGGAGAGACCCAGTACTTC. The encoded protein is CSALLELAVGETQYF.

The count of this clonotype is one. At one end, the junction sequence differs from germline, possibly due to a read error. The chain links TRBV27 to TRBJ2-1; D remains ambiguous. This CDR3 region has 14 residues. CDR1 is MNHEY, CDR2 SMNVEV, per germline (reference sequence). The CDR3 DNA sequence: TGTGCCAGCAGTTTACCGGGCTCCTACGATGAGCAGTTCTTC. Translation: CASSLPGSYDEQFF.

The table lists this clonotype with a few counts. The V gene is TRBV9, the J gene TRBJ1-1, with 8 bases that match TRBD1. Trimming took 4 bases from V and 3 from J; bases not matched to a gene: 5. This CDR3 region has 14 residues. CDR1 and CDR2 (germline): SGDLS, YYNGEE. The DNA for the CDR3 is TGTGCCAGCAGCAGGGGACAGGAGCACACTGAAGCTTTCTTT. Translation: CASSRGQEHTEAFF. Full variable domain (remainder filled in from reference TRBV9 and TRBJ1-1): DSGVTQTPKHLITATGQRVTLRCSPRSGDLSVYWYQQSLDQGLQFLIQYYNGEERAKGNILERFSAQQFPDLHSELNLSSLELGDSALYFCASSRGQEHTEAFFGQGTRLTVV.

Many counts were recorded for this clonotype. The genes are TRBV20-1 and TRBJ2-3; a possible D gene is TRBD1 (5 bases). This CDR3 is 14 amino acids long. Germline CDR1 is DFQATT and CDR2 is SNEGSKA (reference sequence). V was trimmed by 4 bases and J by 1 base, leaving 12 bases between them. The CDR3 DNA is TGCAGTGCTATTTCTGGGGCCGGCACAGATACGCAGTATTTT. Translation: CSAISGAGTDTQYF.

This clonotype showed up just a few times. The V and J genes are TRBV5-6 and TRBJ2-5; 10 bases are shared with TRBD2. Trimming took 2 bases from V and 1 from J; bases not matched to a gene: 2. CDR1 and CDR2 (germline): SGHDT, YYEEEE. This CDR3 is built from 15 residues. CDR3 nucleotide sequence: TGTGCCAGCAGCTTACTAGCGGGGATCCAAGAGACCCAGTACTTC. It codes for CASSLLAGIQETQYF.

Ten or more counts support this clonotype. Here the CDR3 reads CASSPMTGVGETQYF. CDR3 in DNA: TGTGCCAGCAGCCCCATGACAGGGGTCGGCGAGACCCAGTACTTC. The chain employs TRBV11-2 and TRBJ2-5; 8 positions match TRBD1. Trimming cost V 5 bases and J 5 bases; bases outside gene matches: 10. There are 15 residues in the CDR3. Germline V lookup: CDR1 SGHAT, CDR2 FQNNGV.

This clonotype came up many times. The rearrangement uses TRBV7-9 and TRBJ1-2; 8 nucleotides line up with TRBD1. The CDR3 has 16 residues. The trim removed 5 bases at V and 4 bases at J, leaving 12 bases unmatched. From germline, CDR1 is SEHNR and CDR2 FQNEAQ (reference sequence). The CDR3 loop is CASSPSRTGIIYGYTF. CDR3 in DNA: TGTGCCAGCAGCCCGAGCCGGACAGGGATTATCTATGGCTACACCTTC.

At least ten counts were recorded for this clonotype. The chain recombines TRBV11-2 with TRBJ2-5; possible D gene TRBD2, 5 bases. CDR1 SGHAT and CDR2 FQNNGV come from the germline V gene. The CDR3 is 16 residues long. The V end lost 1 base, the J end lost 7 bases, and 19 bases lay between the germline ends. The CDR3 DNA reads TGTGCCAGCAGCTTAGTTCGGATGCGGGCGTGGGTGACCCAGTACTTC. It codes for CASSLVRMRAWVTQYF.

This clonotype has a count of ten or more. The chain employs TRBV2 and TRBJ1-1; tentative D call: TRBD1 (6 bases). The CDR3 runs to 13 residues. Trimming removed 6 bases from V and 8 bases from J, with 16 bases in between. Germline CDR1 reads SNHLY; CDR2 reads FYNNEI. The CDR3 DNA follows: TGTGCCAGCAGGCGGGGCGGGGGCTTAGAAGCTTTCTTT. Residues: CASRRGGGLEAFF.

This rearrangement joins TRBV12-3 or TRBV12-4 to TRBJ2-7, with D perhaps matching TRBD2 (5 bases). V lost 4 bases and J 2 bases, leaving 15 bases between the germline ends. This CDR3 is 15 amino acids long. DNA of the CDR3: TGTGCCAGCAGTTCCCGGGGAGCGGTAGCCTACGAGCAGTACTTC. It specifies CASSSRGAVAYEQYF.

This clonotype was counted many times. CDR3: CASSPPDPEAFF. The CDR3 region has the DNA TGTGCCAGCAGTCCCCCCGACCCTGAAGCTTTCTTT. The chain recombines TRBV28 with TRBJ1-1; D is ambiguous. Per germline, CDR1 MDHEN and CDR2 SYDVKM. Trimming removed 5 bases from V and 6 bases from J, with 10 bases in between. The CDR3 spans 12 residues.

This chain uses TRBV28 with TRBJ2-3; no firm D call. The CDR3 consists of 15 residues. Between the trimmed V and J ends, which lost 6 bases and 4 bases, there was a span of 17 bases. Germline V lookup: CDR1 MDHEN, CDR2 SYDVKM. The CDR3 protein is CASSTGSGLADTQYF. Written as DNA, the CDR3 is TGTGCCAGCAGCACCGGGTCCGGGCTGGCAGATACGCAGTATTTT. Full variable domain (remainder filled in from reference TRBV28 and TRBJ2-3): DVKVTQSSRYLVKRTGEKVFLECVQDMDHENMFWYRQDPGLGLRLIYFSYDVKMKEKGDIPEGYSVSREKKERFSLILESASTNQTSMYLCASSTGSGLADTQYFGPGTRLTVL.

This clonotype was counted ten times or more. The chain recombines TRBV5-6 with TRBJ2-1, with D possibly being TRBD1 (5 bases). The CDR3 is 16 amino acids. The germline V gene has CDR1 SGHDT and CDR2 YYEEEE. V lost 0 bases to trimming and J lost 4 bases, with 14 bases between them. The DNA for the CDR3 is TGTGCCAGCAGCTTGGATTCAGGGAATGTATACAATGAGCAGTTCTTC. This codes for CASSLDSGNVYNEQFF.

This chain connects TRBV20-1 to TRBJ1-5; the D gene is possibly TRBD1 (5 bases). V lost 3 bases and J 0 bases, leaving 12 bases between the germline ends. The length of the CDR3 is 15 residues. Per germline, CDR1 DFQATT and CDR2 SNEGSKA (reference sequence). The CDR3 DNA follows: TGCAGTGCTAGCCCGGGGGTATATAGCAATCAGCCCCAGCATTTT. Translation: CSASPGVYSNQPQHF.

There are many counts of this clonotype. The chain carries TRBV2 and TRBJ1-5; D gene uncertain. Deletions cut 0 bases from V and 3 bases from J, with 15 bases between. The CDR3 length is 17 residues. CDR1 is SNHLY and CDR2 is FYNNEI in the germline V gene. CDR3 in amino acids: CASSEARFGFNNQPQHF. Written as DNA, the CDR3 is TGTGCCAGCAGTGAAGCGAGATTTGGTTTTAACAATCAGCCCCAGCATTTT. The complete variable domain, with remaining parts taken from reference TRBV2 and TRBJ1-5, reads EPEVTQTPSHQVTQMGQEVILRCVPISNHLYFYWYRQILGQKVEFLVSFYNNEISEKSEIFDDQFSVERPDGSNFTLKIRSTKLEDSAMYFCASSEARFGFNNQPQHFGDGTRLSIL.

CDR3 in amino acids: CASRNRLTDTF. In DNA, the CDR3 is TGTGCCAGCAGGAACCGGTTAACGGACACCTTC. The J gene is TRBJ1-2, the V gene TRBV28, with D unclear. Per germline, CDR1 MDHEN and CDR2 SYDVKM. The CDR3 has 11 residues. Trimming cost V 6 bases and J 12 bases, with 14 bases left between them.

Of note for this clonotype: This could be a read error, since a much larger clone is one nucleotide away. V gene TRBV29-1 combines with J gene TRBJ1-1; D not resolved. The CDR3 is made up of 12 amino acids. V lost 8 bases and J lost 1, with 11 bases in between. Germline V lookup: CDR1 SQVTM, CDR2 ANQGSEA. CDR3: CSIVSENTEAFF. The CDR3, as DNA: TGCAGCATTGTGTCGGAGAACACTGAAGCTTTCTTT.

V is TRBV15 and J is TRBJ2-7; D tentatively fits TRBD1 or TRBD2 (6 bases each). The length of the CDR3 is 15 residues. Trimming stripped 0 bases from V and 4 bases from J, with 13 bases between. Germline lookup yields CDR1 LNHNV and CDR2 YYDKDF (reference sequence). The CDR3 nucleotides read TGTGCCACCAGCAGAGATCGGGGGCCGCGGTACGAGCAGTACTTC. Encoded protein: CATSRDRGPRYEQYF.

The CDR3 protein is CASSLSGPQGDQPQHF. CDR3 coding DNA: TGCGCCAGCAGCTTGAGTGGCCCTCAGGGGGATCAGCCCCAGCATTTT. The chain employs TRBV5-1 and TRBJ1-5; 7 bases are shared with TRBD1. The CDR3 covers 16 residues. The ends lost 1 base at V and 5 bases at J; junction bases unmatched: 9. Germline V gene lookup returns CDR1 SGHRS and CDR2 YFSETQ.

This clonotype was counted many times. This chain uses TRBV5-1 with TRBJ2-3; no definite D call. This CDR3 is 16 amino acids long. Germline values: CDR1 SGHRS, CDR2 YFSETQ. The V gene lost 0 bases and the J gene lost 0 bases, with 11 bases spanning the gap. The CDR3 bases are TGCGCCAGCAGCTTGGCCGTCGGCCCCAGCACAGATACGCAGTATTTT. Protein: CASSLAVGPSTDTQYF.

This clonotype was seen many times. The J gene is TRBJ2-3, the V gene TRBV30, with TRBD2 identical over 8 bases. Germline assignment: CDR1 GTSNPN and CDR2 SVGIG (reference sequence). V shed 2 bases, J shed 0 bases, and the junction held 1 base outside the gene matches. The CDR3 is 14 residues long. The CDR3 nucleotides are TGTGCCTGGAGTCGCGGGGGGAGCACAGATACGCAGTATTTT. Translating gives CAWSRGGSTDTQYF.

This clonotype came up many times. V gene TRBV2 combines with J gene TRBJ2-1, with 10 bases fitting TRBD2. The germline V gene has CDR1 SNHLY and CDR2 FYNNEI. J gave up 4 bases and V 6 bases, and 6 bases lay outside the gene matches. The CDR3 loop spans 15 amino acids. The CDR3 nucleotides are TGTGCCAGCAGCCCTAGCGGGAGTGGTTACAATGAGCAGTTCTTC. It encodes CASSPSGSGYNEQFF.